This T cell receptor (beta chain) comes out of a study of chemoradiotherapy in HPV16-positive cancers. Clones were read by immunoSEQ multiplex PCR, and TCRdb kept only the in-frame ones, dropping some. The data show 25,000 to 30,000 clones, just over 90% seen once. Study outcomes and limitations: During treatment, candidate HPV-specific clones and E7-related motifs expanded in tumor. HPV-specific T cells were functionally defined from only a couple of HPV16-positive patients.

The V gene's germline CDR1 is MNHEY and CDR2 SMNVEV (reference sequence). Trimming cost V 2 bases and J 7 bases, with 6 bases left between them. This CDR3 is 13 amino acids long. Repertoires were sampled repeatedly during chemoradiotherapy. Of note for this clone: Its specificity is unknown.

This specimen consisted of blood, obtained from a patient who underwent chemoradiotherapy. The clonotype originates from a human donor with HPV-associated anogenital cancer. This chain connects TRBV27 to TRBJ1-6, with D unclear. The CDR3, as DNA: TGTGCCAGCAGTTTAGCTTTCAATTCACCCCTCCACTTT. Protein: CASSLAFNSPLHF.